This TCR beta chain stems from a study of T cells in Graves' hyperthyroidism and ophthalmopathy. Uncontrolled infection, other autoimmune disease, pregnancy or lactation excluded patients. Initially, at the first diagnosis of hyperthyroidism and before any ophthalmopathy symptoms, blood was sampled. This clonotype was observed many times. RNA transcripts were the template for amplifying TCR beta CDR3 regions. Primed by the HTBI set, a first-round RT-PCR was run on the TCR CDR3. From the multiplex PCR reads, TCRdb called clonotypes with MiXCR, one entry per CDR3 protein. The sample contains 550,000 to 650,000 distinct CDR3 sequences, approximately 13% of which appear only once. Germline CDR1 reads SNHLY; CDR2 reads FYNNEI. This CDR3 spans 14 amino acids. V was clipped by 4 bases and J by 8 bases, with 14 bases between them.

Specimen: blood. The clonotype originates from a woman aged 25 to 45 with Graves' hyperthyroidism that later progressed to Graves' ophthalmopathy. V and J are TRBV2 and TRBJ1-4, with no clear D. CDR3 bases: TGTGCCAGCAGTGCGGCCGCGTACGGAGAAAAACTGTTTTTT. It encodes CASSAAAYGEKLFF.